The 27 T cell receptor beta chains below were found in one sample sequenced in a study of vaccination and CD4 T cells after COVID-19. Sequenced with the Oncomine TCR Beta short-read assay was DNA taken from cultured CD4+ T cells. MiXCR, run by TCRdb on the PCR reads, gives a single entry per CDR3 protein. The sample lists fewer than 6,500 distinct CDR3 sequences, roughly 32% occurring once. These TCRs' antigens remain unknown. The treatment was: roughly 11-day PBMC culture with coronavirus spike peptide pools or control peptides (ViraFEST assay). Source: CD4+ T cells from blood, cultured in vitro, taken after SARS-CoV-2 vaccination. Every receptor here comes from a human donor who had recovered from COVID-19.

The rearrangement joins TRBV6-2 or TRBV6-3 to TRBJ2-5, with 9 positions matching TRBD2. The germline V gene encodes CDR1 MNHEY and CDR2 SVGEGT. The CDR3 has 14 amino acids. J was trimmed by 1 base and V by 6 bases; bases with no gene match: 3. The CDR3 sequence: CASRAGGVQETQYF. The CDR3 DNA is TGTGCCAGCAGGGCGGGAGGGGTCCAAGAGACCCAGTACTTC.

The chain combines TRBV19 with TRBJ1-5, with a tentative D call TRBD1 (5 bases). The germline V and J ends were trimmed by 0 bases and 2 bases, with 8 bases remaining between them. This CDR3 is 15 amino acids long. Germline CDR1 LNHDA, CDR2 SQIVND (reference sequence). The CDR3 DNA reads as TGTGCCAGTAGTATAGACAGGGCCGGCAATCAGCCCCAGCATTTT. Protein sequence: CASSIDRAGNQPQHF.

This clonotype is categorized as medium-sized. The chain employs TRBV7-9 and TRBJ2-3; D might be TRBD1 (5 bases). The CDR3 runs 15 residues. V dropped 4 bases and J dropped 0 bases, with 11 bases sitting between them. Germline values: CDR1 SEHNR, CDR2 FQNEAQ (reference sequence). Written as DNA, the CDR3 is TGTGCCAGCAGCTCCCTAGGGGCTAGCACAGATACGCAGTATTTT. Protein sequence: CASSSLGASTDTQYF.

The rearrangement joins TRBV15 to TRBJ2-1; no clear D. This CDR3 has 14 amino acids. Between the trimmed V and J ends, which lost 2 bases and 8 bases, there was a span of 13 bases. Germline CDR1 LNHNV, CDR2 YYDKDF (reference sequence). The CDR3 nucleotides read TGTGCCACCAGCAGAATGACCCCCCGTGATGAGCAGTTCTTC. The encoded protein is CATSRMTPRDEQFF.

This clonotype came up a few times. V is TRBV6-5 and J is TRBJ1-2, with D perhaps TRBD1 (5 bases). The CDR3 is made up of 15 amino acids. Germline V gene sequence: CDR1 MNHEY, CDR2 SVGAGI. V lost 4 bases and J lost 5, with 17 bases in between. Here the CDR3 reads CASSSARGISYGYTF. CDR3 bases: TGTGCCAGCAGTTCAGCGCGGGGCATCTCATATGGCTACACCTTC.

The chain combines TRBV20-1 with TRBJ2-3; the D is unclear. The CDR3 sequence is 16 residues long. CDR1 is DFQATT, CDR2 SNEGSKA, per germline (reference sequence). Trimming stripped 1 base from V and 6 bases from J, with 20 bases between. This CDR3 is CSARVDTRRETDTQYF. CDR3 sequence (DNA): TGCAGTGCTAGAGTTGACACCCGCCGAGAAACGGATACGCAGTATTTT.

The chain carries TRBV7-9 and TRBJ1-3; D gene uncertain. Per germline, CDR1 SEHNR and CDR2 FQNEAQ (reference sequence). The CDR3 runs 14 residues. The V end lost 4 bases, the J end lost 1 base, and 8 bases lay between the germline ends. CDR3 nucleotide sequence: TGTGCCAGCAGCTCGTGGGGATCTGGAAACACCATATATTTT. Translated, it gives CASSSWGSGNTIYF.

The chain recombines TRBV5-1 with TRBJ1-1, with TRBD1 as a possible D gene (5 bases). This CDR3 has 15 residues. Germline CDR1 is SGHRS and CDR2 is YFSETQ. The V end lost 4 bases, the J end lost 0 bases, and 13 bases lay between the germline ends. CDR3 residues: CASSLGGTVNTEAFF. The CDR3 DNA is TGCGCCAGCAGCCTGGGCGGGACGGTGAACACTGAAGCTTTCTTT. The full variable domain, rest sourced from reference TRBV5-1 and TRBJ1-1, is KAGVTQTPRYLIKTRGQQVTLSCSPISGHRSVSWYQQTPGQGLQFLFEYFSETQRNKGNFPGRFSGRQFSNSRSEMNVSTLELGDSALYLCASSLGGTVNTEAFFGQGTRLTVV.

There are a few counts of this clonotype. The chain carries TRBV28 and TRBJ2-7, with D perhaps TRBD1 (6 bases). CDR1 is MDHEN and CDR2 is SYDVKM in the germline V gene. The CDR3 has 15 amino acids. The V and J ends lost 7 bases and 7 bases respectively, with 23 bases between them. CDR3 DNA sequence: TGTGCCAGCACCCCCGAGGGCAGGGGCGTTGGAGAGCAGTACTTC. As protein: CASTPEGRGVGEQYF.

This chain links TRBV29-1 with TRBJ1-2; D is possibly TRBD1 (6 bases). The V end lost 5 bases, the J end lost 6 bases, and 16 bases lay between the germline ends. From germline, CDR1 is SQVTM and CDR2 ANQGSEA. CDR3 size: 13 residues. CDR3 sequence (DNA): TGCAGCGTTAAACAGGGAGCAGCGAATGGCTACACCTTC. This sequence encodes CSVKQGAANGYTF.

The chain carries TRBV6-1 and TRBJ2-7; 8 bases align to TRBD1. The V gene end was trimmed by 5 bases and the J gene end by 2 bases; junction bases not matched to a gene: 5. CDR1 MNHNS and CDR2 SASEGT come from the germline V gene. The CDR3 has 14 amino acids. As DNA, the CDR3 is TGTGCCAGCAGTACGAGGACAGGGACCTACGAGCAGTACTTC. This sequence encodes CASSTRTGTYEQYF.

The chain couples TRBV7-9 to TRBJ2-7; TRBD2 is a possible D gene (6 bases). Germline CDR1 SEHNR, CDR2 FQNEAQ (reference sequence). The CDR3 runs 16 residues. Trimming shortened V by 2 bases and J by 1 base, and 15 bases separated the two germline ends. The CDR3 protein is CASSLMRGLASYEQYF. The DNA for the CDR3 is TGTGCCAGCAGCTTAATGCGGGGACTCGCATCCTACGAGCAGTACTTC.

The chain couples TRBV19 to TRBJ2-7; D is unresolved. The CDR3 runs 15 residues. Germline V CDR1 and CDR2: LNHDA, SQIVND (reference sequence). The V end lost 4 bases, the J end lost 1 base, and 14 bases lay between the germline ends. The CDR3 here is CASSTMASASYEQYF. DNA of the CDR3: TGTGCCAGTAGTACTATGGCTTCGGCGTCCTACGAGCAGTACTTC.

A note on this clonotype: A much larger clone sits a single nucleotide away, making a read error possible. This chain connects TRBV15 to TRBJ2-7, with D hard to call. Germline-derived CDR1 and CDR2 are LNHNV and YYDKDF (reference sequence). Deletions cut 0 bases from V and 6 bases from J, with 12 bases between. The CDR3 sequence is 14 residues long. The CDR3 nucleotides are TGTGCCACCAGCAGAGATCAGAGCGCCCCCGAGCAGTACTTC. Amino acid sequence: CATSRDQSAPEQYF.

This chain joins TRBV7-8 and TRBJ1-2, with D unclear. The CDR3 consists of 14 residues. Trimming stripped 2 bases from V and 4 bases from J, with 11 bases between. Looked up from germline, CDR1 is SGHVS and CDR2 is FQNEAQ. The CDR3 spells CASSLRVLGYGYTF. CDR3 nucleotide sequence: TGTGCCAGCAGCTTAAGGGTTCTGGGCTATGGCTACACCTTC.

This rearrangement joins TRBV19 to TRBJ1-6; the D gene is possibly TRBD1 (5 bases). V lost 6 bases, J lost 5 bases, and 8 bases lay in between. The CDR3 is 13 residues long. Germline-derived CDR1 and CDR2 are LNHDA and SQIVND (reference sequence). The CDR3 region is CASRQVDNSPLHF. Written as DNA, the CDR3 is TGTGCCAGTAGACAGGTGGATAATTCACCCCTCCACTTT.

This clonotype is categorized as medium-sized (0.01 to 0.1%). Here the CDR3 reads CASSLVGQGSGYTF. DNA of the CDR3: TGTGCCAGCAGCTTAGTAGGCCAGGGGTCCGGCTACACCTTC. The V gene is TRBV7-2, the J gene TRBJ1-2; possible D gene TRBD1, 6 bases. The CDR3 extends over 14 amino acids. Germline V gives CDR1 SGHTA, CDR2 FQGNSA. Between the trimmed V and J ends, which lost 1 base and 8 bases, there was a span of 14 bases.

This clonotype has a handful of counts. This chain uses TRBV6-1 with TRBJ2-1, with 11 positions matching TRBD1. This CDR3 is 15 amino acids long. V lost 4 bases to trimming and J lost 3 bases; unmatched junction nucleotides: 2. Germline CDR1 and CDR2: MNHNS and SASEGT. CDR3 in DNA: TGTGCCAGCAGTGCCGGGACAGGGGGCTACAATGAGCAGTTCTTC. Translating gives CASSAGTGGYNEQFF.

This sequence joins TRBV2 and TRBJ2-5; TRBD1 matches at 7 bases. CDR3 length: 14 residues. After removal of 8 bases from V and 4 bases from J, the junction contained 10 bases not matched to a gene. Germline CDR1 SNHLY, CDR2 FYNNEI. The CDR3 reads CASERQGSGETQYF. Here the CDR3 DNA reads TGTGCCAGCGAGAGACAGGGTTCGGGAGAGACCCAGTACTTC.

The chain carries TRBV27 and TRBJ2-1; D possibly corresponds to TRBD2 (6 bases). Germline loops: CDR1 MNHEY, CDR2 SMNVEV (reference sequence). V was clipped by 7 bases and J by 3 bases, with 13 bases between them. CDR3 length equals 14 residues. In DNA, the CDR3 is TGTGCCAGCACTCGCTTGGGAGGCTACAATGAGCAGTTCTTC. Translating it yields CASTRLGGYNEQFF.

This clonotype was counted between two and nine times. The CDR3 DNA is TGCAGTGCTAGAGCCGGGGGGCACTCAGGACGGCAGCCCCAGCATTTT. Protein: CSARAGGHSGRQPQHF. V gene TRBV20-1 combines with J gene TRBJ1-5; tentatively, D is TRBD1 (6 bases). Looked up from germline, CDR1 is DFQATT and CDR2 is SNEGSKA (reference sequence). Between the trimmed V and J ends, which lost 1 base and 7 bases, there was a span of 20 bases. The CDR3 runs 16 residues.

The genes are TRBV7-2 and TRBJ2-7; D remains unclear. The CDR3 is 14 residues long. Germline V gene sequence: CDR1 SGHTA, CDR2 FQGNSA. Trimming shortened V by 5 bases and J by 2 bases, and 13 bases separated the two germline ends. Here the CDR3 reads CASSPSTTTYEQYF. In DNA form, the CDR3 reads TGTGCCAGCAGCCCTAGTACTACCACCTACGAGCAGTACTTC.

This clonotype was observed a handful of times. The V gene is TRBV7-2, the J gene TRBJ2-1; D perhaps matches TRBD2 (6 bases). The V gene's germline CDR1 is SGHTA and CDR2 FQGNSA. Trimming stripped 5 bases from V and 0 bases from J, with 17 bases between. CDR3 length: 17 residues. CDR3 bases: TGTGCCAGCAGCGAGAGGAGTTTTAGCGGCTCCTACAATGAGCAGTTCTTC. It yields the protein CASSERSFSGSYNEQFF.

This clonotype was observed once. V usage is TRBV6-2 or TRBV6-3 and J usage is TRBJ2-5, with D unresolved. The CDR3 has 12 amino acids. The V end lost 7 bases, the J end lost 4 bases, and 10 bases lay between the germline ends. Germline V lookup: CDR1 MNHEY, CDR2 SVGEGT. CDR3 sequence: CASTRPPETQYF. The DNA for the CDR3 is TGTGCCAGCACCCGCCCCCCAGAGACCCAGTACTTC.

V and J are TRBV19 and TRBJ2-1; 9 bases fit TRBD1. V was clipped by 5 bases and J by 5 bases; unmatched bases: 13. Germline CDR1 and CDR2: LNHDA and SQIVND (reference sequence). The CDR3 runs to 17 residues. This chain's CDR3 is CASSSRLSRTGDNEQFF. In DNA, the CDR3 is TGTGCCAGTAGTTCTCGCCTCTCGCGGACAGGGGACAATGAGCAGTTCTTC.

The chain couples TRBV28 to TRBJ1-1; D is ambiguous. The CDR3 has 14 amino acids. Germline V lookup: CDR1 MDHEN, CDR2 SYDVKM. V was shortened by 6 bases and J by 0 bases, with 11 bases between the two germline ends. CDR3 region: CASSTPKMNTEAFF. DNA for the CDR3: TGTGCCAGCAGCACTCCTAAGATGAACACTGAAGCTTTCTTT.

V gene TRBV20-1 combines with J gene TRBJ1-1; D is ambiguous. The CDR3 extends over 11 amino acids. V was clipped by 5 bases and J by 5 bases, with 9 bases between them. Looked up from germline, CDR1 is DFQATT and CDR2 is SNEGSKA (reference sequence). The CDR3 DNA follows: TGCAGTGCTGGGGATGCGACTGAAGCTTTCTTT. It translates to CSAGDATEAFF.